This T cell receptor beta chain was obtained from a study of monozygotic twins with inflammatory bowel disease. General observations from the study: Those with IBD had lower TCRbeta diversity (inverse Simpson) than their healthy co-twins did. Among T cells, the various subtypes were not distinguishable.

Details on this clonotype: The antigen is undetermined.

TCRalpha and TCRbeta cDNA went through two nested PCRs of approximately 16 and 10 cycles. One entry per CDR3 protein, without DNA, is what TCRdb gives after re-calling the 5' RACE reads. This listing includes 330,000 or so distinct CDR3 sequences. The sample consisted of blood. The clonotype originates from a human donor with ulcerative colitis or Crohn's disease, or a healthy co-twin of an affected twin (not recorded which).

The CDR3: CASSPGSGPPYEQYF. The genes are TRBV5-1 and TRBJ2-7; with no DNA, the TCRdb D assignment of TRBD1 cannot be verified. CDR1 SGHRS and CDR2 YFSETQ come from the germline V gene. The CDR3 has 15 residues.